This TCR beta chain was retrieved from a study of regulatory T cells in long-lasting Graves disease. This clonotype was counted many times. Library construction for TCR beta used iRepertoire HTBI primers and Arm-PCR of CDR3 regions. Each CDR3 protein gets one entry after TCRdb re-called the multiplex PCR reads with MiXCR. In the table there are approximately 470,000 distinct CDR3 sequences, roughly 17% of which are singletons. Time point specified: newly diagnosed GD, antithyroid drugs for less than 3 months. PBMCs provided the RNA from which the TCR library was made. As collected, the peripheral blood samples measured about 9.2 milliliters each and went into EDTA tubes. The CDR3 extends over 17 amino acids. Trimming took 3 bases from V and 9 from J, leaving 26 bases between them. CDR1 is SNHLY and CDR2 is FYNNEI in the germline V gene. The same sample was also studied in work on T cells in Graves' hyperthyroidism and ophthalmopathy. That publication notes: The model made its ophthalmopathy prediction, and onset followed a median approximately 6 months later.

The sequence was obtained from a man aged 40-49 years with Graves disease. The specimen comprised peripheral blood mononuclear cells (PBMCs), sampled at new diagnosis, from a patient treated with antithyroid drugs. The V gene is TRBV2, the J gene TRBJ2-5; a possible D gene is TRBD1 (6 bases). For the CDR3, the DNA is TGTGCCAGCAGTGACCCGGGAAGGACAGCCCTCCCATGGGCCCAGTACTTC. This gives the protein CASSDPGRTALPWAQYF.